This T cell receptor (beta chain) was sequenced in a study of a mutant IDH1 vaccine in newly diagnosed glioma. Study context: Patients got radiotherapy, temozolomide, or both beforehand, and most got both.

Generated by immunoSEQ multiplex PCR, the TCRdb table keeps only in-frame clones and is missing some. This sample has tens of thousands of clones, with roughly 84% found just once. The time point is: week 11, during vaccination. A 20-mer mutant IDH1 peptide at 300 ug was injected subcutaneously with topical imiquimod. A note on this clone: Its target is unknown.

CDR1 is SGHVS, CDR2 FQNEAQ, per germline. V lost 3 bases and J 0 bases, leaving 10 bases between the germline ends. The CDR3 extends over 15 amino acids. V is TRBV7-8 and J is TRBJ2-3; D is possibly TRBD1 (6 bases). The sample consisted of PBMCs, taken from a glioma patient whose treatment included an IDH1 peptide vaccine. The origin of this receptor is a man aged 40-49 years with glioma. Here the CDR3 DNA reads TGTGCCAGCAGCTTCCTGAGGGGGAGCACAGATACGCAGTATTTT. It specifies CASSFLRGSTDTQYF.